Below, 15 T cell receptor beta chains from the same sample are listed, as sequenced in a study of beta chain features in type 1 diabetes. Of the isolated RNA, all was reverse transcribed, and so the sequenced material was expressed TCRB transcripts. Produced via immunoSEQ multiplex PCR; TCRdb's table is partial and in-frame only. The sample carries roughly 450,000 clones, more than 11% recorded once. Sample: naive CD4+ T cells from blood. These TCRs come from a man younger than 45 in good health.

V usage is TRBV6-1 and J usage is TRBJ2-7, with D possibly being TRBD2 (5 bases). The CDR3 sequence is 13 residues long. The germline V and J ends were trimmed by 0 bases and 6 bases, with 9 bases remaining between them. CDR1 and CDR2 from the germline V gene are MNHNS and SASEGT. In DNA, the CDR3 is TGTGCCAGCAGTGAAGCGAGAGGGCTCGAGCAGTACGTC. Amino acids: CASSEARGLEQYV.

This clone was observed a handful of times. The rearrangement uses TRBV7-9 and TRBJ1-4; possible D gene TRBD1, 6 bases. This CDR3 is built from 14 residues. Germline V gene lookup returns CDR1 SEHNR and CDR2 FQNEAQ (reference sequence). V lost 5 bases, J lost 9 bases, and 16 bases lay in between. The CDR3 loop reads CASSQHRDIQKLFF. CDR3 bases: TGTGCCAGCAGCCAGCACAGGGACATTCAAAAACTGTTTTTT.

This clone was detected a few times. The chain carries TRBV18 and TRBJ2-7, with D tentatively TRBD2 (6 bases). Germline lookup yields CDR1 KGHSH and CDR2 LQKENI. Trimming shortened V by 3 bases and J by 5 bases, and 11 bases separated the two germline ends. The CDR3 totals 13 residues. CDR3 DNA: TGTGCCAGCTCACCGCGGGGTTTCCACGAGCAGTACGTC. This encodes CASSPRGFHEQYV.

The chain employs TRBV7-9 and TRBJ2-1; possible D gene TRBD2, 6 bases. V was cut by 5 bases and J by 0 bases, with 8 bases left in between. The CDR3 has 14 residues. Germline V CDR1 and CDR2: SEHNR, FQNEAQ (reference sequence). The CDR3 DNA reads as TGTGCCAGCAGCCGGGGGATCTCCTACAATGAGCAGTTCTTC. This encodes CASSRGISYNEQFF.

The rearrangement joins TRBV30 to TRBJ1-1; TRBD1 matches at 7 bases. CDR3 size: 13 residues. Germline V gene sequence: CDR1 GTSNPN, CDR2 SVGIG (reference sequence). V dropped 2 bases and J dropped 4; count of bases not matched to a gene: 4. CDR3 amino acids: CAWSLAGGTEAFF. The CDR3, as DNA: TGTGCCTGGAGTCTTGCAGGGGGCACTGAAGCTTTCTTT.

This clone was observed a handful of times. This sequence joins TRBV9 and TRBJ2-3; D is perhaps TRBD2 (7 bases). This CDR3 is 18 amino acids long. Trimming cost V 0 bases and J 1 base, with 18 bases left between them. Germline loops: CDR1 SGDLS, CDR2 YYNGEE. The DNA for the CDR3 is TGTGCCAGCAGCGTAGACCTCTTGGGGGCGGGAGGCACAGATACGCAGTATTTT. This gives the protein CASSVDLLGAGGTDTQYF.

This clone was found a few times. The chain links TRBV2 to TRBJ1-2; D remains ambiguous. V was cut by 1 base and J by 5 bases, with 14 bases left in between. The germline CDR1 and CDR2 sequences are SNHLY and FYNNEI. This CDR3 is 15 amino acids long. The CDR3 sequence: CASSEGEPQLYGYTF. CDR3 nucleotides: TGTGCCAGCAGTGAAGGAGAGCCCCAACTTTATGGCTACACCTTC.

This clone occurred many times. This chain uses TRBV14 with TRBJ2-6; D is unresolved. Trimming shortened V by 1 base and J by 11 bases, and 6 bases separated the two germline ends. There are 12 residues in the CDR3. CDR1 and CDR2 from the germline V gene are SGHDN and FVKESK. This CDR3 is CASSQAGYVLTF. The CDR3 nucleotides read TGTGCCAGCAGCCAAGCGGGTTACGTCCTGACTTTC.

The rearrangement uses TRBV7-9 and TRBJ2-5; D may correspond to TRBD1 or TRBD2 (5 bases each). The CDR3 sequence is 13 residues long. In germline, CDR1 is SEHNR, CDR2 FQNEAQ (reference sequence). Trimming pared 6 bases from V and 2 bases from J, leaving 10 bases between. CDR3: CASSYGAQETQYF. The CDR3 DNA reads TGTGCCAGCAGTTACGGGGCACAAGAGACCCAGTACTTC. Supplemented by reference TRBV7-9 and TRBJ2-5, the full variable domain reads DTGVSQNPRHKITKRGQNVTFRCDPISEHNRLYWYRQTLGQGPEFLTYFQNEAQLEKSRLLSDRFSAERPKGSFSTLEIQRTEQGDSAMYLCASSYGAQETQYFGPGTRLLVL.

The sample holds a few counts of this clone. V and J are TRBV11-2 and TRBJ2-7; tentatively, D is TRBD1 (5 bases). This CDR3 is built from 14 residues. V gave up 2 bases and J gave up 4 bases, with 12 bases separating them. The germline V gene encodes CDR1 SGHAT and CDR2 FQNNGV. The CDR3 is CASSLIQGMYEQYF. CDR3 nucleotides: TGTGCCAGCAGCTTAATCCAGGGCATGTACGAGCAGTACTTC. Supplemented by reference TRBV11-2 and TRBJ2-7, the full variable domain reads EAGVAQSPRYKIIEKRQSVAFWCNPISGHATLYWYQQILGQGPKLLIQFQNNGVVDDSQLPKDRFSAERLKGVDSTLKIQPAKLEDSAVYLCASSLIQGMYEQYFGPGTRLTVT.

In this sample, this clone turned up a few times. The rearrangement uses TRBV7-2 and TRBJ2-7, with D possibly being TRBD1 (6 bases). Looked up from germline, CDR1 is SGHTA and CDR2 is FQGNSA. The CDR3 spans 15 residues. V shed 0 bases and J shed 0 bases, with 9 bases lying between them. CDR3 in DNA: TGTGCCAGCAGCTTAGCAGGGGGATCCTCCTACGAGCAGTACTTC. Residues: CASSLAGGSSYEQYF.

This clone has a count of ten or more. V usage is TRBV30 and J usage is TRBJ1-2; 8 bases line up with TRBD1. Germline V lookup: CDR1 GTSNPN, CDR2 SVGIG (reference sequence). V lost 4 bases, J lost 3 bases, and 4 bases stayed unmatched. CDR3 length: 13 residues. CDR3 region: CAWKRDRHYGYTF. CDR3 DNA sequence: TGTGCCTGGAAGAGGGACAGGCACTATGGCTACACCTTC. Based on the CDR3 plus reference TRBV30 and TRBJ1-2, the full variable domain is SQTIHQWPATLVQPVGSPLSLECTVEGTSNPNLYWYRQAAGRGLQLLFYSVGIGQISSEVPQNLSASRPQDRQFILSSKKLLLSDSGFYLCAWKRDRHYGYTFGSGTRLTVV.

In its sample, this clone was seen a few times. The rearrangement uses TRBV29-1 and TRBJ1-2, with TRBD1 as a possible D gene (6 bases). The V and J ends lost 7 bases and 7 bases respectively, with 19 bases between them. The CDR3 is made up of 13 amino acids. The germline V gene encodes CDR1 SQVTM and CDR2 ANQGSEA. This CDR3 is CSDTQGLGRGYTF. The CDR3 DNA reads as TGCAGCGACACACAGGGTTTAGGTCGTGGCTACACCTTC.

This chain links TRBV5-6 with TRBJ2-1, with D perhaps matching TRBD1 (5 bases). This CDR3 is built from 15 residues. CDR1 and CDR2 (germline): SGHDT, YYEEEE. Trimming pared 4 bases from V and 7 bases from J, leaving 18 bases between. Here the CDR3 DNA reads TGTGCCAGCAGCATAGGGAAGGGTAAGGGGAATGAGCAGTTCTTC. This sequence encodes CASSIGKGKGNEQFF.

This clone has a single count. The rearrangement uses TRBV4-1 and TRBJ1-6, with a weak D call TRBD1 (6 bases). Trimming removed 4 bases from V and 6 bases from J, with 13 bases in between. Germline values: CDR1 MGHRA, CDR2 YSYEKL. This CDR3 comprises 15 residues. The CDR3, as DNA: TGCGCCAGCAGCCGAGACGGACAGAGTAATTCACCCCTCCACTTT. Amino acid sequence: CASSRDGQSNSPLHF.